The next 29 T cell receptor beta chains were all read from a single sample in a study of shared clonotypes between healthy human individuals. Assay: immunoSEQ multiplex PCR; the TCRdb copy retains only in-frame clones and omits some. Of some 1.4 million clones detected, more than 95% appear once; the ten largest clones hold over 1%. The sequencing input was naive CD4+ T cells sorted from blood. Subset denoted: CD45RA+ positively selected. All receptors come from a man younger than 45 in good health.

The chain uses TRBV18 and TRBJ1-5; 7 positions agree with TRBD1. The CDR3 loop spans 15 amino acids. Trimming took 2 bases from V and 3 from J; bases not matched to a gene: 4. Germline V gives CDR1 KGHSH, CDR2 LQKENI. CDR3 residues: CASSPRTGNNQPQHF. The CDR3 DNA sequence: TGTGCCAGCTCACCAAGGACAGGTAACAATCAGCCCCAGCATTTT.

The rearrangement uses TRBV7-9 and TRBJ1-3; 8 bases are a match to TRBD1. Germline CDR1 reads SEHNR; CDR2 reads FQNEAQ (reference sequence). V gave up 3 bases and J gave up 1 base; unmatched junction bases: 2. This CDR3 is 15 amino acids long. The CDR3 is CASSFRGLSGNTIYF. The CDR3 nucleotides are TGTGCCAGCAGCTTCAGGGGGCTGTCTGGAAACACCATATATTTT.

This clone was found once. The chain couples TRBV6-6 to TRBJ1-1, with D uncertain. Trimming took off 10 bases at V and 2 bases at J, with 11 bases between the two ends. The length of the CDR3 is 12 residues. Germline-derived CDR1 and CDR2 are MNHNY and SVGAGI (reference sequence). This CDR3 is CATSNFNTEAFF. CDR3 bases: TGTGCCACCTCCAACTTTAACACTGAAGCTTTCTTT.

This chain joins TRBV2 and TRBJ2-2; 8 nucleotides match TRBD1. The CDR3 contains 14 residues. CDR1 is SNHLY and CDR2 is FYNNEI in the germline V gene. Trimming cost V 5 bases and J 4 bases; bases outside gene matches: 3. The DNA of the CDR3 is TGTGCCAGCAGTTGGCAGGGGGCCACCGGGGAGCTGTTTTTT. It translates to CASSWQGATGELFF.

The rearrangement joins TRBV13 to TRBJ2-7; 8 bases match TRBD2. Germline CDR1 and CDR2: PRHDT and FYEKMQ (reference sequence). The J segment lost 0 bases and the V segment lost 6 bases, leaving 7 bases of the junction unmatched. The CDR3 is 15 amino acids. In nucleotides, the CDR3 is TGTGCCAGCAGTCCCCTAGCGGGTAGCTCCTACGAGCAGTACTTC. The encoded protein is CASSPLAGSSYEQYF.

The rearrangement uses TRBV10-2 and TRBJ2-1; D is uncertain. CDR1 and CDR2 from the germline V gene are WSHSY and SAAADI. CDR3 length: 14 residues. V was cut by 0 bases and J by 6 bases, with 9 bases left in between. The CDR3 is CASSESSLANEQFF. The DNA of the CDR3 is TGCGCCAGCAGTGAGTCGAGCCTTGCCAATGAGCAGTTCTTC.

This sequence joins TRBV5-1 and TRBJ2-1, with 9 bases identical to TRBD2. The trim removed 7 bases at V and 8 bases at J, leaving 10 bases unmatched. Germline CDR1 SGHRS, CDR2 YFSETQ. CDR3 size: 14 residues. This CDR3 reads CASQLAGSVDEQFF. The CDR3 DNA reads TGCGCCAGCCAGCTAGCGGGATCGGTGGATGAGCAGTTCTTC. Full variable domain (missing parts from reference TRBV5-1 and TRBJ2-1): KAGVTQTPRYLIKTRGQQVTLSCSPISGHRSVSWYQQTPGQGLQFLFEYFSETQRNKGNFPGRFSGRQFSNSRSEMNVSTLELGDSALYLCASQLAGSVDEQFFGPGTRLTVL.

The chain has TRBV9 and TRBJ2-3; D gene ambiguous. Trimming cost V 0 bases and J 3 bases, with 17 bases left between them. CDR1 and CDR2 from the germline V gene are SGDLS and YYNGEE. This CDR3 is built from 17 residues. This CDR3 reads CASSVELSGLVTDTQYF. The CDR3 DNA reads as TGTGCCAGCAGCGTAGAATTGAGTGGGCTAGTGACAGATACGCAGTATTTT.

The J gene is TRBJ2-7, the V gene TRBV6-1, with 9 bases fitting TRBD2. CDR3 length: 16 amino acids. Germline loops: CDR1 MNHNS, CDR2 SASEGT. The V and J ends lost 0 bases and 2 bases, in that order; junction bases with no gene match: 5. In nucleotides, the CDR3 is TGTGCCAGCAGTGAAGCCTCAGCGGGGGGCGCCTACGAGCAGTACTTC. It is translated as CASSEASAGGAYEQYF.

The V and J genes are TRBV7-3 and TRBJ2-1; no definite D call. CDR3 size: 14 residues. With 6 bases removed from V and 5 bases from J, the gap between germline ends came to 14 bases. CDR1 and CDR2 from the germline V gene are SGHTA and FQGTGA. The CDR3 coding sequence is TGTGCCAGCAGAGGACGCTCCGGTGACAATGAGCAGTTCTTC. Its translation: CASRGRSGDNEQFF.

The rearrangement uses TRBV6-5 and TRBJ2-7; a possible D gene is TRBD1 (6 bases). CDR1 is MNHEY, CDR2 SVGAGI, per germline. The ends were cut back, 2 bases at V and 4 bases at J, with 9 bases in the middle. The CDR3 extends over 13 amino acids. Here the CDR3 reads CASSYADRYEQYF. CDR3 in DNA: TGTGCCAGCAGTTACGCGGACAGATACGAGCAGTACTTC.

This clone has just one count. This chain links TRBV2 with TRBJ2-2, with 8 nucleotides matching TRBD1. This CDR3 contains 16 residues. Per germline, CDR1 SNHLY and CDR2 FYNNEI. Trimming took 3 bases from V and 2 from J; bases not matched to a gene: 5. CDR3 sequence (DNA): TGTGCCAGCAGTGACCAGGGGGCTACAAACACCGGGGAGCTGTTTTTT. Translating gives CASSDQGATNTGELFF.

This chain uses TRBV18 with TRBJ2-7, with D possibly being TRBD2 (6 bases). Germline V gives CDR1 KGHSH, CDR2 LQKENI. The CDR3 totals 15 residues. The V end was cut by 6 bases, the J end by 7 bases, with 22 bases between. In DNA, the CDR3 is TGTGCCAGCTCCCCCCCCGCGGGGAGATCCGGAGAGCAGTACTTC. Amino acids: CASSPPAGRSGEQYF.

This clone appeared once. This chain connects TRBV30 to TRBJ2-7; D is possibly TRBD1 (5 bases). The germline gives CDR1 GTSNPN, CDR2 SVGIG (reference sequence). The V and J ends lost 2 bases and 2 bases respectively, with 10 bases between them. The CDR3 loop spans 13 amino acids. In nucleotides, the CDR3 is TGTGCCTGGAGTATAAGACAGACCTACGAGCAGTACTTC. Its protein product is CAWSIRQTYEQYF.

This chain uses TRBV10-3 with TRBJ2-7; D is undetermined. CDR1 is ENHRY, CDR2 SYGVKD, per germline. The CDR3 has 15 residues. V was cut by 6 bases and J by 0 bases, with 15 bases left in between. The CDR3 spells CAIRPSTVSSYEQYF. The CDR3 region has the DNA TGTGCCATCAGACCATCGACGGTTAGCTCCTACGAGCAGTACTTC.

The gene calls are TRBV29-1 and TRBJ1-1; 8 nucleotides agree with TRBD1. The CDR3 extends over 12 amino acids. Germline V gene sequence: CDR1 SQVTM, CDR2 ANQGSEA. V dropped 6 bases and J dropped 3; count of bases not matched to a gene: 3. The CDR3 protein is CSVTGADTEAFF. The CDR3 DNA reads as TGCAGCGTGACAGGGGCTGACACTGAAGCTTTCTTT.

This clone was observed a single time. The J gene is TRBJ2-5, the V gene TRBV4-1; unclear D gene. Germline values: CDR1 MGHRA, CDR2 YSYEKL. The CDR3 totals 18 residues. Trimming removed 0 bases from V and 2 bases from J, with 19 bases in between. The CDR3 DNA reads TGCGCCAGCAGCCAAGACCATGGACCGGTAACCCAACAAGAGACCCAGTACTTC. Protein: CASSQDHGPVTQQETQYF.

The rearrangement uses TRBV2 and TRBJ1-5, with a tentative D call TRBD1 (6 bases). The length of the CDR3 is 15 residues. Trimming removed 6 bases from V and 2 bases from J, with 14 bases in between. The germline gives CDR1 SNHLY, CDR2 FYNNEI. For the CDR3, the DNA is TGTGCCAGCAGCCCCCGAGGGGGGGGCAATCAGCCCCAGCATTTT. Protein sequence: CASSPRGGGNQPQHF.

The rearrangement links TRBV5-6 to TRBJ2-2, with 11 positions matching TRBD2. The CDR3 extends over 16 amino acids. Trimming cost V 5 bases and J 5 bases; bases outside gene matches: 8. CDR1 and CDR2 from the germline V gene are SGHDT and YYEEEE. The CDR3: CASRKLAGDRTGELFF. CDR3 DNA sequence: TGTGCCAGCAGGAAACTAGCGGGAGACCGGACCGGGGAGCTGTTTTTT.

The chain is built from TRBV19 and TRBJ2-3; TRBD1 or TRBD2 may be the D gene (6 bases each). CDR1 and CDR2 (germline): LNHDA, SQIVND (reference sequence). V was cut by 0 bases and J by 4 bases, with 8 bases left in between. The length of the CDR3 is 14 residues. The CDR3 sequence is CASSIDGGPDTQYF. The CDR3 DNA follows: TGTGCCAGTAGTATAGATGGGGGGCCAGATACGCAGTATTTT.

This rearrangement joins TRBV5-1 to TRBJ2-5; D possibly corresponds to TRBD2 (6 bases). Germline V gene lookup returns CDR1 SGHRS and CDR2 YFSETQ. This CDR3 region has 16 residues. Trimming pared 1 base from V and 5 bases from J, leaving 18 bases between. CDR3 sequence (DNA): TGCGCCAGCAGCTTGCCAGCCGGGGGTCGAGGGGAGACCCAGTACTTC. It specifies CASSLPAGGRGETQYF.

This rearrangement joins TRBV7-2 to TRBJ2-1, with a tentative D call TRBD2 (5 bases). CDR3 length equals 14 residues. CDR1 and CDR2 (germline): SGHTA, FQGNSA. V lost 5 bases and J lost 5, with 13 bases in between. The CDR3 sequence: CASSPWAGHNEQFF. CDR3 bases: TGTGCCAGCAGCCCCTGGGCGGGTCACAATGAGCAGTTCTTC.

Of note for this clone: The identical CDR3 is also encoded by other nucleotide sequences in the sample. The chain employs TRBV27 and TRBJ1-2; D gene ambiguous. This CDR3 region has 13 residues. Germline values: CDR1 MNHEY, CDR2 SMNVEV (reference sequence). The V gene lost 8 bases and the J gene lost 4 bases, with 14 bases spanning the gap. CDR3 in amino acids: CASRRTGGYGYTF. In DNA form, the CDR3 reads TGTGCCAGCCGACGGACGGGCGGCTATGGCTACACCTTC.

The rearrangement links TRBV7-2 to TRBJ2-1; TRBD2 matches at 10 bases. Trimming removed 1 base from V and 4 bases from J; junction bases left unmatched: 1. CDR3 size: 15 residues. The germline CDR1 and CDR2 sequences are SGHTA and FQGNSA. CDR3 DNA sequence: TGTGCCAGCAGCTTAGGGACTAGCGGATACAATGAGCAGTTCTTC. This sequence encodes CASSLGTSGYNEQFF.

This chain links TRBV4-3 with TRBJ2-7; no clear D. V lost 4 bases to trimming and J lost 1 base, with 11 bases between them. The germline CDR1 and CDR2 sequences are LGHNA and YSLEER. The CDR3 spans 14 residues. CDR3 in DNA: TGCGCCAGCAGCCTCGGGCCACGGTCCTACGAGCAGTACTTC. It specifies CASSLGPRSYEQYF.

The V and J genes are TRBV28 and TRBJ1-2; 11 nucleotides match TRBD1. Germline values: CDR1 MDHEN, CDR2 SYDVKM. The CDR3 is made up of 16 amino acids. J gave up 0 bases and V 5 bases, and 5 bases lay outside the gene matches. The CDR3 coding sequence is TGTGCCAGCAGTGGACAGGGGGCGCAGGCTAACTATGGCTACACCTTC. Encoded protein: CASSGQGAQANYGYTF.

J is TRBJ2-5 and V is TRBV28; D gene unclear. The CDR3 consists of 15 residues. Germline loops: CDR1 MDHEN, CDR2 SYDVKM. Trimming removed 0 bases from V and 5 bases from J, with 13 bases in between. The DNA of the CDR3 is TGTGCCAGCAGTTTATGGGCTGGGGTTTTCGAGACCCAGTACTTC. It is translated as CASSLWAGVFETQYF.

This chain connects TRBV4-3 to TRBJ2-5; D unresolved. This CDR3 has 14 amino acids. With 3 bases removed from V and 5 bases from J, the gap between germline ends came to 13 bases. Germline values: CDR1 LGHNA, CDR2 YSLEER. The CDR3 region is CASSHGRNGETQYF. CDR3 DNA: TGCGCCAGCAGCCACGGACGGAACGGGGAGACCCAGTACTTC.

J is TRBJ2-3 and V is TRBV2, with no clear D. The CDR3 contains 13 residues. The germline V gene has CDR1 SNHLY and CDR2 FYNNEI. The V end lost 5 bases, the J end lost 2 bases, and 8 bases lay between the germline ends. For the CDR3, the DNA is TGTGCCAGCAGTCGCCGGACCACAGATACGCAGTATTTT. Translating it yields CASSRRTTDTQYF. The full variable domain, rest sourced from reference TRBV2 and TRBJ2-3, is EPEVTQTPSHQVTQMGQEVILRCVPISNHLYFYWYRQILGQKVEFLVSFYNNEISEKSEIFDDQFSVERPDGSNFTLKIRSTKLEDSAMYFCASSRRTTDTQYFGPGTRLTVL.